Listed below are T cell receptor beta chains from one sample, sequenced in a study. TCRdb reprocessed the 5' RACE reads with MiXCR, giving one entry per CDR3 protein. The data contain approximately 60,000 distinct CDR3 sequences, about 22% of them singletons. Sequencing input: memory CD4+ T cells sorted from a lymph node. The receptors here all came from a female donor with breast cancer. CDR3s include the opening cysteine and the closing phenylalanine or tryptophan. Fields, in order: J gene, clone size, D gene, V gene, CDR3 length, CDR3 protein, CDR3 DNA. A D gene is named only where the DNA matches it firmly. The size field is filled for only some rows; it gives once, few, many or a size class.

>TRBJ2-6|few|-|TRBV20-1|14
CSASSAGGANVLTF
TGCAGTGCTAGTTCCGCGGGGGGGGCCAACGTCCTGACTTTC
>TRBJ2-3|-|-|TRBV5-1|14
CASSRSLDTDTQYF
TGCGCCAGCAGCCGATCTTTAGACACAGATACGCAGTATTTT
>TRBJ2-1|few|TRBD2|TRBV20-1|11
CSASTSGSKFF
TGCAGTGCTTCCACTAGCGGGAGTAAGTTCTTC
>TRBJ1-4|few|-|TRBV5-6|15
CASSPKYATNEKLFF
TGTGCCAGCAGCCCCAAATATGCAACTAATGAAAAACTGTTTTTT
>TRBJ1-2|few|-|TRBV7-9|15
CASSSGTPPIGGYTF
TGTGCCAGCAGCTCCGGGACACCCCCCATTGGGGGCTACACCTTC
>TRBJ2-3|-|-|TRBV7-2|15
CASSLQQLPTHTQYF
TGTGCCAGCAGCTTACAACAACTGCCTACACATACGCAGTATTTT
>TRBJ2-7|-|-|TRBV5-1|12
CASSFSRDEQYF
TGCGCCAGCAGCTTCAGCAGAGACGAGCAGTACTTC
>TRBJ2-1|few|TRBD2|TRBV20-1|17
CSGRLAGEVGSYNEQFF
TGCAGTGGAAGACTAGCGGGAGAGGTAGGCTCCTACAATGAGCAGTTCTTC
>TRBJ1-3|many|TRBD1|TRBV7-9|15
CASSLGTVPGNTIYF
TGTGCCAGCAGCTTGGGGACAGTCCCTGGAAACACCATATATTTT
>TRBJ2-7|few|-|TRBV20-1|14
CSASERVAAYEQYF
TGCAGTGCCAGCGAGCGAGTAGCGGCCTACGAGCAGTACTTC
>TRBJ2-3|many|TRBD2|TRBV6-5|15
CASSYSQGGTDTQYF
TGTGCCAGCAGTTACTCCCAGGGAGGGACAGATACGCAGTATTTT
>TRBJ1-1|few|-|TRBV28|13
CASGVLGSTEAFF
TGTGCCAGCGGTGTTCTGGGGTCCACTGAAGCTTTCTTT
>TRBJ2-5|-|-|TRBV28|18
CVSSLDPLRANFQETQYF
TGTGTCAGCAGTTTGGATCCCCTTCGCGCTAATTTCCAAGAGACCCAGTACTTC
>TRBJ2-1|-|-|TRBV5-1|15
CASSRGPTRDNEQLF
TGCGCCAGCAGCCGTGGACCTACACGAGACAATGAGCAGCTCTTC
>TRBJ2-7|few|-|TRBV28|12
CASSFAAYEQYF
TGTGCCAGCAGTTTTGCGGCCTACGAGCAGTACTTC
>TRBJ2-1|few|-|TRBV20-1|15
CSARGGAGRYNEQFF
TGCAGTGCTAGAGGGGGAGCGGGCCGTTACAATGAGCAGTTCTTC
>TRBJ1-2|few|-|TRBV6-1|18
CASSEVFSGLRGNYGYTF
TGTGCCAGCAGTGAAGTCTTTTCGGGGCTACGAGGGAACTATGGCTACACCTTC
>TRBJ2-3|-|TRBD2|TRBV5-1|16
CASSLGVAGGQDTQYF
TGCGCCAGCAGCTTGGGTGTAGCGGGAGGGCAAGATACGCAGTATTTT